The source of this TCR beta chain is a study of T cell changes during pregnancy in multiple sclerosis. This CDR3 has 11 residues. Per germline, CDR1 MNHEY and CDR2 SVGAGI. V shed 6 bases and J shed 7 bases, with 6 bases lying between them. Data came from immunoSEQ multiplex PCR; TCRdb stores just in-frame clones and leaves some out. The sample consists of just over 50,000 clones, around 92% of them appearing once. This clonotype was obtained from a female donor with multiple sclerosis, enrolled in a pregnancy study. The sample consisted of CD4+ T cells from peripheral blood mononuclear cells, taken after pregnancy. The V and J genes are TRBV6-5 and TRBJ2-2; D possibly corresponds to TRBD1 (5 bases). The CDR3 sequence: CASRGLGELFF. The CDR3 bases are TGTGCCAGCAGGGGGCTCGGGGAGCTGTTTTTT.